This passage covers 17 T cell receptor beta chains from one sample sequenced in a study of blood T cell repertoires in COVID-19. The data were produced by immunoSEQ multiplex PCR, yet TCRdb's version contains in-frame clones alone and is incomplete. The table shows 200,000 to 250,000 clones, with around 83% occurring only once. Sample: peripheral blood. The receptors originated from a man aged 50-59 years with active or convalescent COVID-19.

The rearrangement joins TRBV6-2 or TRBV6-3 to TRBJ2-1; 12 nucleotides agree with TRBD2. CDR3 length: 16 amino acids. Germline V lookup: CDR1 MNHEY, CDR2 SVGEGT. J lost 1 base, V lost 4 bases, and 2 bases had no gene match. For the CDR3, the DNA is TGTGCCAGCAGTTTTGGACTAGCGGGATCCTACAATGAGCAGTTCTTC. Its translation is CASSFGLAGSYNEQFF.

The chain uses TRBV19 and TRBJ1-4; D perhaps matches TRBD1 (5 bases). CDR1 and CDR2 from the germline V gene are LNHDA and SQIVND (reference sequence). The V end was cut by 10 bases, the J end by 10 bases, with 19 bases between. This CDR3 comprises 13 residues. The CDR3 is CATTRGPEGKLFF. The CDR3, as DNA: TGTGCCACTACTAGGGGTCCGGAGGGAAAACTGTTTTTT. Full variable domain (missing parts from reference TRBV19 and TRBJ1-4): DGGITQSPKYLFRKEGQNVTLSCEQNLNHDAMYWYRQDPGQGLRLIYYSQIVNDFQKGDIAEGYSVSREKKESFPLTVTSAQKNPTAFYLCATTRGPEGKLFFGSGTQLSVL.

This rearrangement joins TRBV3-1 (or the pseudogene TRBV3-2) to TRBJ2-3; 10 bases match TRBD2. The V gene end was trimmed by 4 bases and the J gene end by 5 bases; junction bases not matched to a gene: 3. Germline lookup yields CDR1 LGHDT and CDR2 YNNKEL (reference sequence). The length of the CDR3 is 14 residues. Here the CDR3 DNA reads TGTGCCAGCAGCCTAGGGACTAGCGTAGATACGCAGTATTTT. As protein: CASSLGTSVDTQYF.

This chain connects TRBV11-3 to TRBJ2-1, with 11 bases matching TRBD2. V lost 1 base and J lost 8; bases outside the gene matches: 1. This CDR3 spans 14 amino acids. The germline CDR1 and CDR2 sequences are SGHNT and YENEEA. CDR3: CASSLGLAGYEQFF. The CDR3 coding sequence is TGTGCCAGCAGCTTAGGACTAGCGGGATATGAGCAGTTCTTC.

The CDR3 DNA reads TGTGCCAGCAGTTCCAACAGGGGCGAGAACACCGGGGAGCTGTTTTTT. Its protein product is CASSSNRGENTGELFF. The rearrangement links TRBV6-2 or TRBV6-3 to TRBJ2-2; TRBD1 aligns across 7 bases. Trimming at V came to 4 bases and at J to 1 base, leaving 6 bases not matched to a gene. There are 16 residues in the CDR3. Germline CDR1 MNHEY, CDR2 SVGEGT.

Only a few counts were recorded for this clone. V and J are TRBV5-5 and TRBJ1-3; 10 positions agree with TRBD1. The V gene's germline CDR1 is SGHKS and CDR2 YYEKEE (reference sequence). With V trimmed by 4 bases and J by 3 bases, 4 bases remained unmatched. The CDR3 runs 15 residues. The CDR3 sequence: CASSRQGADGNTIYF. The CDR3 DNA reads TGTGCCAGCAGCAGACAGGGGGCAGATGGAAACACCATATATTTT.

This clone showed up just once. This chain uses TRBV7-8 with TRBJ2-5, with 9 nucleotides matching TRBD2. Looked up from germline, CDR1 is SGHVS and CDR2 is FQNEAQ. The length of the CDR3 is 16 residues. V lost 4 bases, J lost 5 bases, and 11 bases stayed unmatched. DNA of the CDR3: TGTGCCAGCAGCTCCTTTCAGGCGGGGGGGCTGGAGACCCAGTACTTC. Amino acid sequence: CASSSFQAGGLETQYF.

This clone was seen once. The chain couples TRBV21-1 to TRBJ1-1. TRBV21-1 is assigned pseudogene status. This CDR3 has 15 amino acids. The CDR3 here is CASSKRNTSNTEAFF. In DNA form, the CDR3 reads TGTGCCAGCAGCAAGAGGAACACCTCGAACACTGAAGCTTTCTTT.

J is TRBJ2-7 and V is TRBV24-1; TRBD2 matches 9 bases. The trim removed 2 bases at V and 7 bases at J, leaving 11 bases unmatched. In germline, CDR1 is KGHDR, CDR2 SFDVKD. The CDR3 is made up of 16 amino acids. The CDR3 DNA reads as TGTGCCACCAGTGATTGGCCTAGCGGGGCCCAGGAGGAGCAGTACTTC. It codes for CATSDWPSGAQEEQYF.

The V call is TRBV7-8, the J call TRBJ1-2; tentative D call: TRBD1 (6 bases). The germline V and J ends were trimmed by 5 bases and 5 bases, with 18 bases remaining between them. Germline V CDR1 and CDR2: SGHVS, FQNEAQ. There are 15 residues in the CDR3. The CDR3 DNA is TGTGCCAGCAGCACAATTACAGGGAGGGGGTATGGCTACACCTTC. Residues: CASSTITGRGYGYTF.

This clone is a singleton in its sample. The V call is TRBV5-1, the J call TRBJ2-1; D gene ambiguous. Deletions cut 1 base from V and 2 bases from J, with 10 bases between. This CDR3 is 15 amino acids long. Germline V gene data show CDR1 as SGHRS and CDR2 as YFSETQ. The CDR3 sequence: CASSLSSTAYNEQFF. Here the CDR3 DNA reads TGCGCCAGCAGCTTGTCCTCTACGGCCTACAATGAGCAGTTCTTC. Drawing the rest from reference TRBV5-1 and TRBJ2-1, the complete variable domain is KAGVTQTPRYLIKTRGQQVTLSCSPISGHRSVSWYQQTPGQGLQFLFEYFSETQRNKGNFPGRFSGRQFSNSRSEMNVSTLELGDSALYLCASSLSSTAYNEQFFGPGTRLTVL.

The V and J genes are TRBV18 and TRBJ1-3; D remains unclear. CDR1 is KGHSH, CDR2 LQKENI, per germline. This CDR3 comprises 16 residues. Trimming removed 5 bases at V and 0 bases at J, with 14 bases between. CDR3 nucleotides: TGTGCCAGCTCAACCAGCGCTGCCATCTCTGGAAACACCATATATTTT. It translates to CASSTSAAISGNTIYF.

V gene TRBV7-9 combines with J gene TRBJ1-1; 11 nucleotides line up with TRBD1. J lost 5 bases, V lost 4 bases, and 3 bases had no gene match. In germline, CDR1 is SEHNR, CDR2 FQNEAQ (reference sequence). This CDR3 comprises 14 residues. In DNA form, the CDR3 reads TGTGCCAGCAGCTGGGGACAGGGGGATACTGAAGCTTTCTTT. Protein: CASSWGQGDTEAFF.

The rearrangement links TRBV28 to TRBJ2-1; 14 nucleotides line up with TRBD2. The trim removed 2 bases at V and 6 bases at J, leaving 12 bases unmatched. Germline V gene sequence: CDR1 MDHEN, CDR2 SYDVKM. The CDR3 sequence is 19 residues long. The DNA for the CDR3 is TGTGCCAGCAGTTTAGGGTGGACTAGCGGGAGGTCTAGTTTCAATGAGCAGTTCTTC. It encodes CASSLGWTSGRSSFNEQFF.

The CDR3, as DNA: TGTGCCAGCAGCTCAACAGGGATTGGCAATCAGCCCCAGCATTTT. Encoded protein: CASSSTGIGNQPQHF. The chain couples TRBV28 to TRBJ1-5; weak D call: TRBD1 (6 bases). Trimming pared 6 bases from V and 2 bases from J, leaving 14 bases between. The CDR3 covers 15 residues. The germline V gene encodes CDR1 MDHEN and CDR2 SYDVKM.

This CDR3 is CASSYPPGHSTGELFF. The CDR3 DNA is TGTGCCAGCAGTTACCCACCAGGACATTCCACCGGGGAGCTGTTTTTT. The chain employs TRBV6-5 and TRBJ2-2, with a weak D call TRBD1 (5 bases). The germline V gene encodes CDR1 MNHEY and CDR2 SVGAGI. The CDR3 is 16 amino acids. The V end was cut by 2 bases, the J end by 4 bases, with 14 bases between.

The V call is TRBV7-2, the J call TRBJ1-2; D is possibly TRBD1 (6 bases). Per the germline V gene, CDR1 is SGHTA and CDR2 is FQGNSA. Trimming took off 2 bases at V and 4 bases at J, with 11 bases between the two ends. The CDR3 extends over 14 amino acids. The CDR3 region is CASSLKTGPYGYTF. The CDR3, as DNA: TGTGCCAGCAGCTTAAAGACAGGCCCCTATGGCTACACCTTC. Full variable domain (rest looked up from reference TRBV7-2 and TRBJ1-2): GAGVSQSPSNKVTEKGKDVELRCDPISGHTALYWYRQSLGQGLEFLIYFQGNSAPDKSGLPSDRFSAERTGGSVSTLTIQRTQQEDSAVYLCASSLKTGPYGYTFGSGTRLTVV.